There are a few counts of the clone carrying this T cell receptor (beta chain). The sample is drawn from a study of chronic HIV infection and antiretroviral therapy. Unmatched junction bases numbered 2, after V lost 5 bases and J lost 2 bases. The CDR3 consists of 15 residues. In germline, CDR1 is MDHEN, CDR2 SYDVKM. MiXCR was run by TCRdb on the 5' RACE reads, yielding one entry per CDR3 protein. The top ten clones hold 2.9% of a sample with roughly 39,000 distinct CDR3 sequences, about 8.9% of them seen once. The chain uses TRBV28 and TRBJ2-6, with TRBD1 identical over 8 bases. Sequencing was done on a sample of peripheral blood. This TCR derives from an adult who had HIV and had not received antiretroviral therapy, or was an uninfected healthy control (not recorded which). For the CDR3, the DNA is TGTGCCAGCAGTGTCAGGGGGCCTGGGGCCAACGTCCTGACTTTC. This gives the protein CASSVRGPGANVLTF.